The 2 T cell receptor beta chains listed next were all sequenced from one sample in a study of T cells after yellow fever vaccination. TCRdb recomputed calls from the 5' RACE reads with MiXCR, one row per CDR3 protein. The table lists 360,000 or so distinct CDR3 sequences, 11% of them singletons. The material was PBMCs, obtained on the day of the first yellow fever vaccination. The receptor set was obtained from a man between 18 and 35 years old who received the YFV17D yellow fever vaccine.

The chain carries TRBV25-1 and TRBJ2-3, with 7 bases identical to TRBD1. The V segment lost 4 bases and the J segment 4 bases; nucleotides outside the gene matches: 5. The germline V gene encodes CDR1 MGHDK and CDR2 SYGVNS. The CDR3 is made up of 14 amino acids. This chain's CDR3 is CASSARQGPDTQYF. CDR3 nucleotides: TGTGCCAGCAGTGCCCGACAGGGCCCAGATACGCAGTATTTT.

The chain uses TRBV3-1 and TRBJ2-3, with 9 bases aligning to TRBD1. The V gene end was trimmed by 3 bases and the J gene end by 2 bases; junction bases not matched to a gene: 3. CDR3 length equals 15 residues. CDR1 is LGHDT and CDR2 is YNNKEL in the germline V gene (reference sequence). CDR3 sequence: CASSHGQGHTDTQYF. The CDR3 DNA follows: TGTGCCAGCAGCCATGGACAGGGGCACACAGATACGCAGTATTTT.